This T cell receptor beta chain was recorded in a study of graft-versus-host responses after intestinal transplantation. Overall study context: Multivisceral, liver-intestinal, or isolated intestinal grafts went to recipients. Study-wide points: Investigators detected GvH clones in recipient marrow, with some emerging earlier in ileum or blood.

V was shortened by 6 bases and J by 3 bases, with 15 bases between the two germline ends. Germline V gene sequence: CDR1 MNHNY, CDR2 SVGAGI (reference sequence). This CDR3 region has 14 residues. Assay: immunoSEQ multiplex PCR; the TCRdb copy retains only in-frame clones and omits some. This table holds about 23,000 clones, more than 85% found once. This clone has a single count. The antigen remains undetermined. The sample here was PBMCs, taken approximately 38 days after intestinal transplant. The chain combines TRBV6-6 with TRBJ2-7, with a possible D match to TRBD2 (6 bases). The receptor was isolated from a human patient who received an intestinal transplant, so some T cells may come from the graft donor. The CDR3 loop reads CASRPSSAYYEQYF. In DNA form, the CDR3 reads TGTGCCAGCAGGCCCTCTAGCGCTTACTACGAGCAGTACTTC.